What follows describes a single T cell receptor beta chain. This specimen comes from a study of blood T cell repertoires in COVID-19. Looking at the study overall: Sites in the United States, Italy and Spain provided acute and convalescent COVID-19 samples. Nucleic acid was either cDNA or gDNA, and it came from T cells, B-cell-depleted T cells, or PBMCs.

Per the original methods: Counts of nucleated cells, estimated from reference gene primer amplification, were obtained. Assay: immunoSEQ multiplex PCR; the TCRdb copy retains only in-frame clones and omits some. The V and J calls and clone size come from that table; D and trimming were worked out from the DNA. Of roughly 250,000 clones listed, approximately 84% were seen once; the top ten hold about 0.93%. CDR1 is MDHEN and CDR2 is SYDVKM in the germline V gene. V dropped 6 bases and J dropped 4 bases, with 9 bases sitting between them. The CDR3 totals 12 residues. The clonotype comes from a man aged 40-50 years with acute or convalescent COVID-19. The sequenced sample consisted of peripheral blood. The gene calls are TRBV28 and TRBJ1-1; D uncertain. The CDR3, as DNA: TGTGCCAGCAGGGCTTTGGTCACTGAAGCTTTCTTT. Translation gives CASRALVTEAFF.